This passage covers 24 T cell receptor beta chains from one sample sequenced in a study of a mutant IDH1 vaccine in newly diagnosed glioma. Time point in this sample: week 5, during vaccination. Doses consisted of 300 ug of mutant IDH1 20-mer peptide each, paired with topical imiquimod. Their antigens are not known. Sequencing was performed with immunoSEQ multiplex PCR; in TCRdb, only in-frame clones are kept and a portion is missing. The repertoire holds approximately 51,000 clones, with just under 80% as singletons. Sequenced material: PBMCs, taken from a glioma patient whose treatment included an IDH1 peptide vaccine. All receptors come from a woman between 35 and 50 years old with glioma.

This chain links TRBV19 with TRBJ1-6; 8 nucleotides line up with TRBD1. This CDR3 has 14 amino acids. V lost 5 bases to trimming and J lost 7 bases; unmatched junction nucleotides: 4. The V gene's germline CDR1 is LNHDA and CDR2 SQIVND (reference sequence). The CDR3 DNA follows: TGTGCCAGTAGTGCCAACAGGGGGAATTCACCCCTCCACTTT. This gives the protein CASSANRGNSPLHF.

The CDR3 region is CASSSPTSGGAGTDTQYF. The CDR3 coding sequence is TGTGCCAGCAGCTCGCCGACTAGCGGGGGGGCCGGCACAGATACGCAGTATTTT. This chain uses TRBV5-4 with TRBJ2-3; the match to TRBD2 covers 14 bases. The CDR3 covers 18 residues. Germline V lookup: CDR1 SGHNT, CDR2 YYREEE (reference sequence). Germline trimming cut 3 bases from V and 1 base from J; bases unmatched to any gene: 7.

V gene TRBV6-1 combines with J gene TRBJ2-7, with 9 bases lining up with TRBD2. The CDR3 contains 18 residues. Trimming took 4 bases from V and 2 from J; bases not matched to a gene: 15. The V gene's germline CDR1 is MNHNS and CDR2 SASEGT. CDR3 coding DNA: TGTGCCAGCAGTGCCTCGAGCCACAGCGGGGGGTCGGCCTACGAGCAGTACTTC. This gives the protein CASSASSHSGGSAYEQYF.

This clone was counted between two and nine times. The chain combines TRBV30 with TRBJ1-5; D is unclear. The CDR3 runs to 13 residues. V lost 2 bases and J lost 0, with 5 bases in between. In germline, CDR1 is GTSNPN, CDR2 SVGIG (reference sequence). The CDR3 sequence is CAWSPDSNQPQHF. In nucleotides, the CDR3 is TGTGCCTGGAGTCCAGATAGCAATCAGCCCCAGCATTTT.

This rearrangement joins TRBV5-1 to TRBJ2-2; 7 bases map to TRBD1. Unmatched junction bases numbered 7, after V lost 1 base and J lost 7 bases. Germline assignment: CDR1 SGHRS and CDR2 YFSETQ. This CDR3 spans 15 amino acids. The CDR3, as DNA: TGCGCCAGCAGCTTGACGTTACAGGGGAGCGGGGAGCTGTTTTTT. Protein: CASSLTLQGSGELFF.

This clone was seen a handful of times. This rearrangement joins TRBV5-1 to TRBJ2-3; D remains unclear. The CDR3 runs 14 residues. V gave up 0 bases and J gave up 2 bases, with 7 bases separating them. Germline CDR1 SGHRS, CDR2 YFSETQ. This CDR3 is CASSLGGYTDTQYF. CDR3 in DNA: TGCGCCAGCAGCTTGGGCGGATACACAGATACGCAGTATTTT.

This clone was observed a single time. The chain combines TRBV4-3 with TRBJ2-6; D not certain. Germline V gene sequence: CDR1 LGHNA, CDR2 YSLEER. The CDR3 runs to 16 residues. Trimming left V 4 bases short and J 0 bases short, with 10 bases between. In DNA, the CDR3 is TGCGCCAGCAGCCCCGGACCGACCTCTGGGGCCAACGTCCTGACTTTC. This gives the protein CASSPGPTSGANVLTF.

The chain uses TRBV4-2 and TRBJ1-2, with 10 bases lining up with TRBD1. The CDR3 spans 16 residues. The germline gives CDR1 LGHNA, CDR2 YNFKEQ. V trimming: 1 base; J trimming: 6 bases; junction bases outside the gene matches: 8. This CDR3 is CASSQGDRDRGDGYTF. CDR3 DNA: TGTGCCAGCAGCCAAGGGGACCGGGACAGGGGAGATGGCTACACCTTC.

This clone was counted between two and nine times. The chain joins TRBV4-1 to TRBJ1-5; no definite D call. Trimming cost V 1 base and J 5 bases, with 6 bases left between them. The CDR3 contains 13 residues. CDR1 MGHRA and CDR2 YSYEKL come from the germline V gene. The CDR3 nucleotides read TGCGCCAGCAGCCAAGTAGTGTATCAGCCCCAGCATTTT. Translated, it gives CASSQVVYQPQHF.

V is TRBV2 and J is TRBJ1-2, with D perhaps matching TRBD1 (6 bases). Germline CDR1 reads SNHLY; CDR2 reads FYNNEI. CDR3 length equals 19 residues. V lost 6 bases, J lost 1 base, and 27 bases lay in between. The CDR3 DNA reads TGTGCCAGCAGAATCAATGTGTTAGGGGGGCGAAGCTTTAACTATGGCTACACCTTC. Translation gives CASRINVLGGRSFNYGYTF.

The gene calls are TRBV5-1 and TRBJ2-7, with D possibly being TRBD2 (5 bases). The CDR3 is 12 amino acids. CDR1 is SGHRS and CDR2 is YFSETQ in the germline V gene. V lost 3 bases, J lost 2 bases, and 6 bases lay in between. CDR3 nucleotides: TGCGCCAGCAGCTCGGGGACCTACGAGCAGTACTTC. It yields the protein CASSSGTYEQYF.

The chain uses TRBV18 and TRBJ1-2, with 8 bases aligning to TRBD1. The CDR3 consists of 15 residues. Germline V CDR1 and CDR2: KGHSH, LQKENI. V trimming: 3 bases; J trimming: 4 bases; junction bases outside the gene matches: 7. CDR3 loop: CASSPDREVSYGYTF. In DNA form, the CDR3 reads TGTGCCAGCTCACCGGACAGGGAGGTTTCCTATGGCTACACCTTC.

The V call is TRBV5-1, the J call TRBJ2-2; D is unclear. V lost 4 bases and J lost 4, with 14 bases in between. The CDR3 is 15 residues long. Germline V gene sequence: CDR1 SGHRS, CDR2 YFSETQ. CDR3 protein: CASSPDGVTTGELFF. The CDR3 coding sequence is TGCGCCAGCAGCCCGGATGGGGTTACCACCGGGGAGCTGTTTTTT.

This clone was observed a handful of times. CDR3 sequence: CASSVALAGNTGELFF. CDR3 DNA sequence: TGTGCCAGCAGTGTAGCCTTGGCAGGGAACACCGGGGAGCTGTTTTTT. This chain joins TRBV6-1 and TRBJ2-2; D is unclear. V dropped 4 bases and J dropped 1 base, with 13 bases sitting between them. The V gene's germline CDR1 is MNHNS and CDR2 SASEGT. The CDR3 consists of 16 residues.

In this sample, this clone turned up a few times. This chain links TRBV25-1 with TRBJ1-1, with 10 nucleotides matching TRBD1. Germline-derived CDR1 and CDR2 are MGHDK and SYGVNS. The CDR3 sequence is 16 residues long. V gave up 4 bases and J gave up 1 base; unmatched junction bases: 6. The CDR3 sequence is CASSADRGQGNTEAFF. The CDR3 DNA sequence: TGTGCCAGCAGTGCTGACAGGGGGCAAGGGAACACTGAAGCTTTCTTT. The full variable domain, its missing parts supplied by reference TRBV25-1 and TRBJ1-1, is EADIYQTPRYLVIGTGKKITLECSQTMGHDKMYWYQQDPGMELHLIHYSYGVNSTEKGDLSSESTVSRIRTEHFPLTLESARPSHTSQYLCASSADRGQGNTEAFFGQGTRLTVV.

The genes are TRBV30 and TRBJ2-1, with TRBD2 identical over 10 bases. The CDR3 loop spans 14 amino acids. The J segment lost 8 bases and the V segment lost 3 bases, leaving 7 bases of the junction unmatched. Germline V gene sequence: CDR1 GTSNPN, CDR2 SVGIG (reference sequence). The CDR3 DNA reads as TGTGCCTGGAGATCTAGCGGGGGTATAGATGAGCAGTTCTTC. The encoded protein is CAWRSSGGIDEQFF.

V is TRBV5-1 and J is TRBJ2-7, with D possibly TRBD1 on 6 matching bases. CDR3 size: 13 residues. Germline CDR1 reads SGHRS; CDR2 reads YFSETQ. The V end lost 4 bases, the J end lost 5 bases, and 13 bases lay between the germline ends. DNA for the CDR3: TGCGCCAGCAGCCTAGGGGACAACAACGAGCAGTACTTC. Translating it yields CASSLGDNNEQYF.

In this sample, this clone turned up once. The chain couples TRBV10-3 to TRBJ1-3, with D perhaps TRBD1 (5 bases). Germline assignment: CDR1 ENHRY and CDR2 SYGVKD. The V and J ends lost 2 bases and 3 bases respectively, with 11 bases between them. The CDR3 contains 15 residues. The CDR3 DNA is TGTGCCATCAGTGAGGCCTCAGGGAATGGAAACACCATATATTTT. This gives the protein CAISEASGNGNTIYF.

This chain uses TRBV2 with TRBJ2-3; D is undetermined. Trimming removed 2 bases from V and 4 bases from J, with 4 bases in between. The CDR3 totals 12 residues. Germline V CDR1 and CDR2: SNHLY, FYNNEI. For the CDR3, the DNA is TGTGCCAGCAGTGAAAGGGCAGATACGCAGTATTTT. It yields the protein CASSERADTQYF.

This clone is a singleton in its sample. The chain carries TRBV11-2 and TRBJ1-2, with D unclear. V dropped 2 bases and J dropped 0 bases, with 7 bases sitting between them. The CDR3 spans 14 residues. The germline V gene has CDR1 SGHAT and CDR2 FQNNGV. The CDR3 sequence is CASSLSTANYGYTF. The CDR3 DNA reads as TGTGCCAGCAGCTTATCCACAGCTAACTATGGCTACACCTTC.

V is TRBV5-5 and J is TRBJ2-5; the match to TRBD2 covers 13 bases. V was clipped by 3 bases and J by 5 bases; unmatched bases: 7. CDR3 length: 16 amino acids. CDR1 and CDR2 from the germline V gene are SGHKS and YYEKEE (reference sequence). The CDR3 reads CASSSLAGGPVETQYF. DNA of the CDR3: TGTGCCAGCAGCTCACTAGCGGGGGGGCCGGTTGAGACCCAGTACTTC.

The chain recombines TRBV2 with TRBJ2-7; D assignment may be TRBD1 or TRBD2 (5 bases each). This CDR3 comprises 13 residues. V lost 6 bases to trimming and J lost 4 bases, with 13 bases between them. Germline V gives CDR1 SNHLY, CDR2 FYNNEI. The CDR3 loop is CASRGDRWYEQYF. CDR3 sequence (DNA): TGTGCCAGCAGGGGGGACCGATGGTACGAGCAGTACTTC.

The chain couples TRBV6-6 to TRBJ1-3; TRBD1 might be the D (5 bases). Germline loops: CDR1 MNHNY, CDR2 SVGAGI (reference sequence). The CDR3 extends over 14 amino acids. Trimming removed 5 bases from V and 3 bases from J, with 11 bases in between. In DNA, the CDR3 is TGTGCCAGCAGTCCGGGGGGGGGTGGAAACACCATATATTTT. Amino acid sequence: CASSPGGGGNTIYF.

The V call is TRBV29-1, the J call TRBJ1-2; D is unclear. Trimming shortened V by 4 bases and J by 4 bases, and 7 bases separated the two germline ends. Germline CDR1 and CDR2: SQVTM and ANQGSEA. This CDR3 region has 11 residues. CDR3: CSVVLSYGYTF. CDR3 nucleotides: TGCAGCGTTGTTCTTTCCTATGGCTACACCTTC.